The source of this T cell receptor (beta chain) is a study of T cell responses to AZD1222 COVID-19 vaccine (dated by TCRdb to about 2021). As for the study more broadly: AZD1222 recipients given second doses at about 4 weeks or at about 12 weeks were pooled, since spike-specific TCR depth and breadth were not found to differ between the two schedules. TCR sequencing was performed for about 250 trial participants, of whom about 200 were given two doses of AZD1222 and approximately 26 were given two doses of MenACWY control vaccine. Trial participants were enrolled by age into subgroups of 18-55, 56-69 and 70-plus years, and approximately 150, 30 and 60 TCR-sequenced participants, respectively, were included in these subgroups. Broad study findings and their caveats: Most participants were white British and females outnumbered males, and the authors suggested that clonal diversity may have been underestimated. After two AZD1222 doses, spike-specific TCR breadth and depth were significantly higher than at day 0 and than in MenACWY recipients. Conclusions about previously exposed vaccinees are limited because only six or seven AZD1222 recipients were SARS-CoV-2 seropositive at baseline. CD4 TCRs associated with the vaccine covered the entire spike protein, and the dominant responses were in regions 160-218 and 743-854. Epitopes outside the regions mutated in the B.1.351 and B.1.1.7 variants were reportedly recognized by nearly half of the unique spike-specific TCRs. No day 14 peak-response samples were available, so repertoires were characterized only after the peak T cell response. In the small 56-69-year group, the increase in depth fell short of significance, most likely because of low power.

Comments on this clone: Its binding antigen is unknown. Qualities for individual bases were not recorded, and no much larger clone is one base off.

The CDR3 regions of human TCRbeta chains were subjected to immunosequencing. Per the source publication's procedure: TCRs in the repertoires were compared against a reference library of SARS-CoV-2-specific TCRs that had been generated with the MIRA antigen-specificity platform. Breadth meant the fraction of unique TCRs that were SARS-CoV-2-associated, whereas depth meant the fraction of total T cells that were SARS-CoV-2-associated. Using the MIRA data, each spike-specific TCR was mapped to the spike region that the TCR reacts to and placed in a CD4 or CD8 class. Log10-transformed breadth and depth values were compared by one-way ANOVA with Sidak's multiple comparisons tests. This is the immuneACCESS table as TCRdb keeps it, with only in-frame sequences that have V and J called. A part of the clones is gone; compared with another copy, unresolved V genes explain less than half, and the rest is unexplained. V and J calls plus clone size are reproduced from that table; the DNA served to infer D and trimming. The sample profile shows more than 100,000 clones; less than 90% of them were found once. Clones ranked in the top ten supply about 10% of the sample.

Interpreted using the paper, the time point label stands for: baseline before first vaccination. Vaccinee samples came from UK trials COV001 and COV002, including a single-blind randomized controlled phase 2/3 trial of AZD1222 (ChAdOx1 nCoV-19) in healthy adults. Trial participant PBMC samples were collected at day 0 and day 28 after the second dose for TCRbeta chain sequencing. From a lookup of the germline V gene, CDR1 and CDR2 are SGHTA and FQGNSA. The CDR3 goes from the cysteine to the phenylalanine over 17 residues. Kept here is only the CDR3 DNA, which spans 51 bases and is read in frame from base 1. The germline ends are 18 bases apart after V is trimmed by 5 bases and J by 2 bases.

The clonotype was recovered from an adult in good health. The sample was peripheral blood, taken on day 0 of AZD1222 vaccination. Recombination joined TRBV7-2 with TRBJ2-2; the D gene cannot be resolved reliably. CDR3 protein: CASSPKITVLNTGELFF. In nucleotides, the sequence is TGTGCCAGCAGCCCCAAAATAACGGTCCTTAACACCGGGGAGCTGTTTTTT.